This entry is about one TCR beta chain. Sequencing was performed with immunoSEQ multiplex PCR; in TCRdb, only in-frame clones are kept and a portion is missing. Among fewer than 300,000 clones listed, about nine tenths were seen once. The CDR3 extends over 11 amino acids. Trimming took 7 bases from V and 0 from J, leaving 2 bases between them. These data are taken from a study of blood T cell repertoires in COVID-19. Study-wide background: Some COVID-19 samples were acute and others convalescent; all came from the United States, Italy and Spain.

Input material: peripheral blood. This clonotype was obtained from a woman in her twenties or thirties with COVID-19, enrolled during active disease. The chain is built from TRBV12-3 or TRBV12-4 and TRBJ2-3; D remains unclear. CDR3 DNA: TGTGCCAGCACAAGCACAGATACGCAGTATTTT. This translates into CASTSTDTQYF.